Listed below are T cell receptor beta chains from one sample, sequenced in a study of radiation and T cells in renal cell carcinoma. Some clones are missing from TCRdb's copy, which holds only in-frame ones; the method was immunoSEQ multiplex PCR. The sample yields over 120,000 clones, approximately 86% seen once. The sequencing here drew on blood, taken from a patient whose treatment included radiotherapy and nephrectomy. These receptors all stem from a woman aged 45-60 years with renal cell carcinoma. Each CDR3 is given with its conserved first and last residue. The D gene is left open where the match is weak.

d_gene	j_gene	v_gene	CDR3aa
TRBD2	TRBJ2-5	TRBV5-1	CASSSGTSGGAVETQYF
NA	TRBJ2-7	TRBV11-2	CASSRRDASEQYF
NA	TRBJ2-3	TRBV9	CASSFQGTDTQYF
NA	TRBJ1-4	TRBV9	CASSVQSQNEKLFF
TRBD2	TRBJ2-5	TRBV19	CASSIAPGGETQYF
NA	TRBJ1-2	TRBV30	CAWSAIAGGYTF
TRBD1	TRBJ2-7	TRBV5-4	CASSSGQSSVSEQYF
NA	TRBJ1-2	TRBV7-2	CASSLGRNNYGYTF
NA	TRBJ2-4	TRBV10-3	CAISEQAKNIQYF
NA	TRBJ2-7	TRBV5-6	CASSLGGLIYEQYF
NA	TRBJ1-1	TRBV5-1	CASSLGGDTEAFF
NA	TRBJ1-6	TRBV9	CASSAGTRQDNSPLHF
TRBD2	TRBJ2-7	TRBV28	CASSSGGGEQYF
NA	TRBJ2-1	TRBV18	CAFAGTEYNEQFF
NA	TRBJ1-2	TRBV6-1	CASSEAGQIYGYTF
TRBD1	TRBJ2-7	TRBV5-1	CASSADRAYEQYF
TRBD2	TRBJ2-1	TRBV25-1	CASSHDGGSYNEQFF
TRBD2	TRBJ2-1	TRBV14	CASSQELALNEQFF
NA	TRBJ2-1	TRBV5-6	CASSHLGGNEQFF
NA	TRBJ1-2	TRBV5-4	CASSLSGGQSYGYTF
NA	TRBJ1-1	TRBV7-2	CASSWGSTEAFF
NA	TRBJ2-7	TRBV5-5	CASSPRTVSSYEQYF
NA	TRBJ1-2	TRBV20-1	CRRGGDYGYTF
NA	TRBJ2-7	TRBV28	CASLTSSYEQYF
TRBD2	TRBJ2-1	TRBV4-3	CASSQESSGKYNEQFF
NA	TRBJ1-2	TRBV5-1	CASSQDTTSYGYTF
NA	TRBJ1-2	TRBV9	CASSVAGVANYGYTF
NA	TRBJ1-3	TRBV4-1	CASSHLRVSGDTIYF
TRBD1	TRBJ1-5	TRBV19	CASETGDQPQHF
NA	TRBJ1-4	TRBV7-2	CASSPKTSPGEKLFF
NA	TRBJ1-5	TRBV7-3	CASSLGGSGNQPQHF
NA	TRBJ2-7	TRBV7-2	CASSLIGGTREQYF
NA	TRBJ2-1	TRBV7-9	CASSPARGTQFF
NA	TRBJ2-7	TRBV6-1	CASSENRLVRPVYEQYF
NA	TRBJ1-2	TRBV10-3	CAISDGLNYGYTF
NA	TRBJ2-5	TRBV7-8	CASSSVETQYF
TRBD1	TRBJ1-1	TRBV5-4	CASSGGTGEAFF
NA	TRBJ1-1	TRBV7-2	CASSLQGRNTEAFF
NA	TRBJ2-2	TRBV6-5	CASSGTEVSGELFF
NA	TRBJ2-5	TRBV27	CASRLARGKETQYF
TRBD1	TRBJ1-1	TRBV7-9	CASSMDRVNTEAFF
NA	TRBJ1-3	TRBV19	CATLDIAGNTIYF
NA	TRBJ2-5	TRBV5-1	CASSSEANQETQYF
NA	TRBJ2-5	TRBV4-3	CASSQDRRGTGETQYF
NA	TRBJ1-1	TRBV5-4	CASSFHWTANTEAFF
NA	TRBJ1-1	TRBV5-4	CASSSPVMTEAFF
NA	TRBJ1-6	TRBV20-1	CSARDRGRSHF
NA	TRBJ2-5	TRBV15	CATRFSGEETQYF
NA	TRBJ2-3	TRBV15	CATSRDQGGLSTDTQYF
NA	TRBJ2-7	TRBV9	CASSVGLDAYEQYF
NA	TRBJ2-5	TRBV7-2	CASSFGLMKETQYF
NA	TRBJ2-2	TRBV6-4	CASSDSGSATGELFF
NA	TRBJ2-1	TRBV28	CASSLYRGQFF
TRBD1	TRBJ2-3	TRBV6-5	CASSYGTAGGTQYF
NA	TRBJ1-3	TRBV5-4	CASSLLFSGNTIYF
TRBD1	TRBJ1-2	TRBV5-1	CASSLNPGTGGEGYTF
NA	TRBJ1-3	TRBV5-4	CASSPRQLINTIYF
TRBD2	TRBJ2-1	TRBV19	CASTPRTSGDEQFF
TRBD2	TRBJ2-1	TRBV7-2	CASSPALLAGLNEQFF
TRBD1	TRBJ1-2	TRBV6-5	CASSYRQGAGYTF